The clone carrying this T cell receptor (beta chain) turned up a few times. Its specificity is not known. This record belongs to a study of blood T cells in healthy people across ages. Whole-study results and caveats: There was no known CMV status for donors, so expanded clonotype changes were possibly confounded. Roughly linear declines in TCR beta diversity per million T cells occurred with age.

A second PCR of 7 to 11 cycles used a sample-barcoded 5' primer and a J-beta primer mix. Each cDNA was tagged by a template-switch adaptor containing 12 random nucleotides. TCRdb re-derived calls from the 5' RACE reads in MiXCR, one entry per CDR3 protein. This table holds about 720,000 distinct CDR3 sequences, approximately 21% found once. Peripheral blood, around 10 milliliters per donor, was collected. In germline, CDR1 is MNHNS, CDR2 SASEGT. V was clipped by 9 bases and J by 1 base, with 6 bases between them. The CDR3 is made up of 11 amino acids. The receptor was isolated from a man between 70 and 80 years old in good health. Sequencing was done on a sample of blood. The rearrangement links TRBV6-1 to TRBJ1-2; D gene unclear. CDR3 in amino acids: CASRFNYGYTF. CDR3 coding DNA: TGTGCCAGTCGGTTTAACTATGGCTACACCTTC.